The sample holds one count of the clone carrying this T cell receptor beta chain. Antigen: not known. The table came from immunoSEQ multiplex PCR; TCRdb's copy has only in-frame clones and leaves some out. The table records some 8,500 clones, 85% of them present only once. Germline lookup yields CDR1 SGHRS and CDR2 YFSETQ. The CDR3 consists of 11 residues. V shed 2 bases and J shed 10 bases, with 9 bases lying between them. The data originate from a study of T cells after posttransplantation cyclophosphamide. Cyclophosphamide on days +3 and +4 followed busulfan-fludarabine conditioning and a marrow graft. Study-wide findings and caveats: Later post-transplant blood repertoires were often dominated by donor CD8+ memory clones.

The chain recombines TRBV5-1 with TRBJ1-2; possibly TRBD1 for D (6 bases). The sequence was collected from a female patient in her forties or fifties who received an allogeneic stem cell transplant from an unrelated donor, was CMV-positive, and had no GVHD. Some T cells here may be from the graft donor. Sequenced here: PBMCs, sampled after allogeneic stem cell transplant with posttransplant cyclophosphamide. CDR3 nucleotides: TGCGCCAGCAGCTTTGGACAGTCCTACACCTTC. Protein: CASSFGQSYTF.